The clone carrying this T cell receptor (beta chain) was detected many times. V gave up 4 bases and J gave up 7 bases, with 14 bases separating them. The CDR3 is 14 amino acids. In germline, CDR1 is ENHRY, CDR2 SYGVKD. The sample comes from a study of low-dose radiotherapy and immunotherapy resistance in tumors. Time point given: before trial treatment. Low-dose radiotherapy and low-dose cyclophosphamide, together with aspirin, ipilimumab and nivolumab, were given to donors. Gene-specific TRAV and TRBV primers were used for first-strand cDNA, covering alpha and beta chains. TCR amplification involved 20 PCR cycles with a constant-region primer and V-primer adapter. TCRdb independently ran MiXCR on the reads; one entry per CDR3 protein. The sample carries more than 45,000 distinct CDR3 sequences, roughly 24% recorded once.

The TCR was taken from a male donor with prostate cancer. This material consisted of PBMCs, taken before treatment. This chain connects TRBV10-3 to TRBJ2-1, with D possibly matching TRBD1 (6 bases). CDR3 sequence reads: CAISGTVGGNEQFF. DNA of the CDR3: TGTGCCATCAGTGGGACAGTGGGTGGGAATGAGCAGTTCTTC.